This TCR beta chain came from a study of CD8 T cells in ankylosing spondylitis. Whole-study results and caveats: A TCR beta motif made of fewer than ten highly homologous variants seemed typical of ankylosing spondylitis blood. Past research had described some motif variants in reactive arthritis synovial fluid and blood. Clones linked to the disease showed a CD8+ phenotype. They occurred at relatively low frequencies in peripheral blood.

This clonotype was detected many times. As yet, its antigen is unknown. CDR1 is SGHRS and CDR2 is YFSETQ in the germline V gene. The CDR3 totals 13 residues. V lost 0 bases and J 1 base, leaving 4 bases between the germline ends. With molecular barcodes, quantitative 5'-RACE was used to make the TCR beta libraries. TCRdb ran MiXCR on the 5' RACE reads and lists one entry per CDR3 protein. The data hold about 200,000 distinct CDR3 sequences, with 9.5% to 15% observed a single time. The material sequenced was blood, either unsorted or a sorted T cell fraction (not recorded which). This sequence originates from a male donor with ankylosing spondylitis or in good health (not recorded which). The V call is TRBV5-1, the J call TRBJ2-5; D not certain. This CDR3 is CASSLGPQETQYF. The CDR3 DNA follows: TGCGCCAGCAGCTTGGGGCCCCAAGAGACCCAGTACTTC.